The 20 T cell receptor beta chains reported below all come from one sample, sequenced in a study of shared clonotypes between healthy human individuals. TCRdb's copy holds only in-frame clones and misses some; the assay was immunoSEQ multiplex PCR. The sample comprises about 470,000 clones, 79% of which are singletons, and around 14% rests with the top ten. Source material: PBMCs. The receptors shown here come from a woman in her thirties or forties in good health. Some clones in this sample may be carry-over from other donors' samples.

This clone was counted once. J is TRBJ2-3 and V is TRBV7-3, with 9 bases that match TRBD2. V dropped 2 bases and J dropped 5; count of bases not matched to a gene: 8. The CDR3 is 16 amino acids. Germline assignment: CDR1 SGHTA and CDR2 FQGTGA. CDR3 protein: CASSLFGGRVGDTQYF. In DNA, the CDR3 is TGTGCCAGCAGCTTATTCGGCGGGAGGGTCGGAGATACGCAGTATTTT.

This chain links TRBV6-5 with TRBJ2-7; the match to TRBD2 covers 10 bases. With 2 bases clipped from V and 3 bases from J, the junction kept 4 bases outside the gene matches. The CDR3 is made up of 15 amino acids. Per the germline V gene, CDR1 is MNHEY and CDR2 is SVGAGI. The CDR3 loop is CASSYEAGGIYEQYF. The CDR3 bases are TGTGCCAGCAGTTACGAAGCGGGAGGGATCTACGAGCAGTACTTC.

The chain carries TRBV18 and TRBJ2-2; D remains ambiguous. Germline V gene sequence: CDR1 KGHSH, CDR2 LQKENI. V was pared by 0 bases and J by 6 bases, with 5 bases between. The length of the CDR3 is 13 residues. The CDR3 bases are TGTGCCAGCTCACCACCTAACGCCGGGGAGCTGTTTTTT. Encoded protein: CASSPPNAGELFF.

Remarks on this clone: The same CDR3 is also encoded by other DNA sequences in this sample. The gene calls are TRBV6-1 and TRBJ2-3; D is unclear. Germline CDR1 and CDR2: MNHNS and SASEGT. The CDR3 is 14 amino acids. V gave up 0 bases and J gave up 0 bases, with 4 bases separating them. CDR3 in amino acids: CASSEAGSTDTQYF. The DNA for the CDR3 is TGTGCCAGCAGTGAAGCAGGCAGCACAGATACGCAGTATTTT.

The chain employs TRBV7-9 and TRBJ2-7, with TRBD1 as a possible D gene (5 bases). Germline V gene lookup returns CDR1 SEHNR and CDR2 FQNEAQ (reference sequence). There are 13 residues in the CDR3. The V and J ends lost 4 bases and 2 bases respectively, with 9 bases between them. The DNA of the CDR3 is TGTGCCAGCAGCTCGACAGCGACCTACGAGCAGTACTTC. This translates into CASSSTATYEQYF.

The chain employs TRBV10-2 and TRBJ2-5, with TRBD2 as a possible D gene (6 bases). CDR3 size: 15 residues. The germline V gene has CDR1 WSHSY and CDR2 SAAADI. Deletions cut 4 bases from V and 4 bases from J, with 16 bases between. Written as DNA, the CDR3 is TGCGCCAGCAGTGGTGGGAGGAGGAGTAGAGAGACCCAGTACTTC. Its translation: CASSGGRRSRETQYF.

The chain recombines TRBV10-1 with TRBJ2-1; D might be TRBD2 (5 bases). Germline V gene lookup returns CDR1 WNHNN and CDR2 SYGVQD (reference sequence). The CDR3 runs 18 residues. V lost 4 bases and J 0 bases, leaving 19 bases between the germline ends. For the CDR3, the DNA is TGCGCCAGCAGTGTAATAATAGGAGCGGTAAGCTCCTACAATGAGCAGTTCTTC. Its translation is CASSVIIGAVSSYNEQFF.

The chain is built from TRBV2 and TRBJ2-2; D is perhaps TRBD1 (5 bases). The CDR3 consists of 15 residues. Germline V CDR1 and CDR2: SNHLY, FYNNEI. V lost 4 bases to trimming and J lost 3 bases, with 12 bases between them. The CDR3 bases are TGTGCCAGCAGTGCCCTCAGGGTACACACCGGGGAGCTGTTTTTT. This encodes CASSALRVHTGELFF. Looking up the rest from reference TRBV2 and TRBJ2-2 gives the full variable domain: EPEVTQTPSHQVTQMGQEVILRCVPISNHLYFYWYRQILGQKVEFLVSFYNNEISEKSEIFDDQFSVERPDGSNFTLKIRSTKLEDSAMYFCASSALRVHTGELFFGEGSRLTVL.

This clone was recorded only once. This sequence joins TRBV28 and TRBJ1-2; D is ambiguous. The CDR3 spans 13 residues. Trimming removed 4 bases at V and 0 bases at J, with 6 bases between. The germline gives CDR1 MDHEN, CDR2 SYDVKM. The CDR3 DNA reads as TGTGCCAGCAGTTATGGGCCTAACTATGGCTACACCTTC. Encoded protein: CASSYGPNYGYTF.

This clone was picked up one time. The chain combines TRBV6-4 with TRBJ2-1; 11 bases map to TRBD2. V gave up 4 bases and J gave up 4 bases; unmatched junction bases: 6. The CDR3 consists of 16 residues. Per the germline V gene, CDR1 is MRHNA and CDR2 is SNTAGT. The CDR3 coding sequence is TGTGCCAGCAGTGGATTAGCGGGAGGGCCTTACAATGAGCAGTTCTTC. Amino acid sequence: CASSGLAGGPYNEQFF.

V gene TRBV11-2 combines with J gene TRBJ2-5; 7 bases fit TRBD1. The J segment lost 5 bases and the V segment lost 5 bases, leaving 8 bases of the junction unmatched. Germline-derived CDR1 and CDR2 are SGHAT and FQNNGV. The length of the CDR3 is 14 residues. The CDR3 coding sequence is TGTGCCAGCAGCCCCAGAAGGGGGCTCGAGACCCAGTACTTC. This gives the protein CASSPRRGLETQYF.

The genes are TRBV5-1 and TRBJ1-4; weak D call: TRBD1 (6 bases). The CDR3 runs to 16 residues. Germline CDR1 reads SGHRS; CDR2 reads YFSETQ. The V end lost 0 bases, the J end lost 8 bases, and 17 bases lay between the germline ends. CDR3 in DNA: TGCGCCAGCAGCTTGGGGCCACAGGGTGGAGGGGAAAAACTGTTTTTT. Translated: CASSLGPQGGGEKLFF.

The chain employs TRBV4-3 and TRBJ2-2; TRBD2 aligns across 13 bases. Germline CDR1 reads LGHNA; CDR2 reads YSLEER. The CDR3 has 16 residues. V trimming: 4 bases; J trimming: 8 bases; junction bases outside the gene matches: 7. DNA for the CDR3: TGCGCCAGCAGCCCCCAACTAGCGGGAGGGCGGGGGGAGCTGTTTTTT. This sequence encodes CASSPQLAGGRGELFF.

This clone was seen a few times. V and J are TRBV9 and TRBJ2-5, with 9 nucleotides matching TRBD2. This CDR3 comprises 16 residues. Unmatched junction bases numbered 8, after V lost 0 bases and J lost 5 bases. Germline assignment: CDR1 SGDLS and CDR2 YYNGEE. CDR3 in amino acids: CASSVGGSGGGETQYF. As DNA, the CDR3 is TGTGCCAGCAGCGTAGGTGGTAGCGGGGGCGGGGAGACCCAGTACTTC.

V usage is TRBV7-3 and J usage is TRBJ1-1; tentative D call: TRBD1 (6 bases). CDR3 length: 13 residues. Germline loops: CDR1 SGHTA, CDR2 FQGTGA. Deletions cut 5 bases from V and 3 bases from J, with 10 bases between. The CDR3 DNA reads as TGTGCCAGCAGCCCGGGGGCGGACACTGAAGCTTTCTTT. It translates to CASSPGADTEAFF.

The rearrangement joins TRBV5-4 to TRBJ1-1, with 8 bases aligning to TRBD1. Germline V gene lookup returns CDR1 SGHNT and CDR2 YYREEE (reference sequence). The CDR3 is 14 amino acids. The V segment lost 5 bases and the J segment 6 bases; nucleotides outside the gene matches: 9. CDR3 coding DNA: TGTGCCAGCAGACGGCCAGGGGGCGCGGCTGAAGCTTTCTTT. It translates to CASRRPGGAAEAFF.

The chain is built from TRBV5-5 and TRBJ1-1; 8 bases are shared with TRBD1. V lost 4 bases to trimming and J lost 3 bases; unmatched junction nucleotides: 5. In germline, CDR1 is SGHKS, CDR2 YYEKEE (reference sequence). This CDR3 has 14 amino acids. The CDR3, as DNA: TGTGCCAGCAGCATAGCGACAGGGGACACTGAAGCTTTCTTT. Its protein product is CASSIATGDTEAFF. Complete variable domain (other parts from reference TRBV5-5 and TRBJ1-1): DAGVTQSPTHLIKTRGQQVTLRCSPISGHKSVSWYQQVLGQGPQFIFQYYEKEERGRGNFPDRFSARQFPNYSSELNVNALLLGDSALYLCASSIATGDTEAFFGQGTRLTVV.

V usage is TRBV7-2 and J usage is TRBJ2-7; 7 bases match TRBD2. With 2 bases clipped from V and 2 bases from J, the junction kept 3 bases outside the gene matches. The V gene's germline CDR1 is SGHTA and CDR2 FQGNSA. The CDR3 runs 14 residues. The CDR3 region is CASSLRGTTYEQYF. CDR3 coding DNA: TGTGCCAGCAGCTTAAGAGGGACTACCTACGAGCAGTACTTC.

The chain is built from TRBV5-1 and TRBJ2-5, with a weak D call TRBD2 (6 bases). The V gene lost 3 bases and the J gene lost 2 bases, with 11 bases spanning the gap. From germline, CDR1 is SGHRS and CDR2 YFSETQ. The CDR3 has 14 amino acids. The CDR3 loop reads CASSSFGGQETQYF. The CDR3 nucleotides read TGCGCCAGCAGCTCTTTCGGGGGACAAGAGACCCAGTACTTC.

The V and J genes are TRBV6-4 and TRBJ2-1; 13 bases map to TRBD2. The CDR3 has 15 residues. Germline assignment: CDR1 MRHNA and CDR2 SNTAGT. V lost 8 bases, J lost 5 bases, and 6 bases stayed unmatched. This CDR3 reads CASAVLAGGDNEQFF. As DNA, the CDR3 is TGTGCCAGCGCCGTACTAGCGGGAGGGGACAATGAGCAGTTCTTC.